The 27 T cell receptor beta chains below come from one sample, sequenced in a study of cytomegalovirus exposure and HLA in healthy donors. PCR amplification relied on 60 Vbeta primers (plus 13 Jbeta primers). Measured with immunoSEQ multiplex PCR; TCRdb has only the in-frame clones, and not every one. The sample yields tens of thousands of clones, of which the top ten take up 6.5% to 10%. Material for sequencing was PBMCs. The receptors stem from a male donor in good health and CMV-seronegative.

The chain uses TRBV6-4 and TRBJ1-5, with 7 bases lining up with TRBD1. With 0 bases clipped from V and 4 bases from J, the junction kept 6 bases outside the gene matches. CDR1 and CDR2 from the germline V gene are MRHNA and SNTAGT. The CDR3 contains 16 residues. The CDR3 is CASSDSWTGGNQPQHF. For the CDR3, the DNA is TGTGCCAGCAGTGACTCCTGGACAGGAGGAAATCAGCCCCAGCATTTT.

The chain recombines TRBV18 with TRBJ2-3, with a weak D call TRBD2 (6 bases). Per the germline V gene, CDR1 is KGHSH and CDR2 is LQKENI. The CDR3 sequence is 16 residues long. V gave up 3 bases and J gave up 0 bases, with 13 bases separating them. The CDR3 nucleotides read TGTGCCAGCTCACCCCCGGAGGGGCTTAGCACAGATACGCAGTATTTT. Translation gives CASSPPEGLSTDTQYF.

The genes are TRBV4-3 and TRBJ2-1; D gene uncertain. Germline CDR1 is LGHNA and CDR2 is YSLEER. The CDR3 length is 15 residues. V lost 0 bases, J lost 5 bases, and 11 bases lay in between. DNA of the CDR3: TGCGCCAGCAGCCAAGATCACCCCGAGAACAATGAGCAGTTCTTC. This codes for CASSQDHPENNEQFF.

The chain's CDR3 is CASSSTGTRPGGYTDTQYF. The CDR3 bases are TGTGCCAGCAGCTCGACCGGGACAAGGCCTGGTGGGTACACAGATACGCAGTATTTT. The V and J genes are TRBV5-4 and TRBJ2-3; a weak D match, TRBD1 (6 bases). The CDR3 sequence is 19 residues long. Germline CDR1 SGHNT, CDR2 YYREEE (reference sequence). The V end was cut by 3 bases, the J end by 2 bases, with 25 bases between.

The rearrangement links TRBV5-1 to TRBJ1-6; possibly TRBD1 for D (6 bases). Germline CDR1 SGHRS, CDR2 YFSETQ. The V and J ends lost 4 bases and 9 bases respectively, with 11 bases between them. The CDR3 has 13 amino acids. The CDR3 DNA reads as TGCGCCAGCAGCCTGACAGGCATTTCACCCCTCCACTTT. It codes for CASSLTGISPLHF.

The chain joins TRBV5-1 to TRBJ2-7; D is unresolved. V shed 4 bases and J shed 2 bases, with 7 bases lying between them. CDR1 and CDR2 (germline): SGHRS, YFSETQ. This CDR3 spans 12 amino acids. DNA for the CDR3: TGCGCCAGCAGCCTGGCGGCCTACGAGCAGTACTTC. It encodes CASSLAAYEQYF.

The chain has TRBV5-4 and TRBJ2-7; 7 bases line up with TRBD2. This CDR3 comprises 14 residues. The trim removed 0 bases at V and 3 bases at J, leaving 3 bases unmatched. Germline CDR1 SGHNT, CDR2 YYREEE (reference sequence). CDR3 sequence (DNA): TGTGCCAGCAGCTTGGGCGGGGGATACTACGAGCAGTACTTC. Its translation is CASSLGGGYYEQYF. Full variable domain (rest looked up from reference TRBV5-4 and TRBJ2-7): ETGVTQSPTHLIKTRGQQVTLRCSSQSGHNTVSWYQQALGQGPQFIFQYYREEENGRGNFPPRFSGLQFPNYSSELNVNALELDDSALYLCASSLGGGYYEQYFGPGTRLTVT.

The chain has TRBV19 and TRBJ2-1; 11 bases line up with TRBD2. CDR3 length equals 13 residues. Germline V gives CDR1 LNHDA, CDR2 SQIVND (reference sequence). V trimming: 4 bases; J trimming: 12 bases; junction bases outside the gene matches: 5. DNA for the CDR3: TGTGCCAGTAGTAGTTCGGGACTAGCGGCGCAGTTCTTC. Its protein is CASSSSGLAAQFF.

The chain employs TRBV9 and TRBJ1-1, with TRBD1 identical over 10 bases. The trim removed 0 bases at V and 11 bases at J, leaving 10 bases unmatched. Germline-derived CDR1 and CDR2 are SGDLS and YYNGEE. The CDR3 sequence is 15 residues long. The CDR3 loop is CASSVAGQGPKEAFF. CDR3 sequence (DNA): TGTGCCAGCAGCGTAGCGGGACAGGGGCCCAAGGAGGCTTTCTTT.

Comments on this clone: This sample also contains other DNA sequences that code for the same CDR3. The chain is built from TRBV25-1 and TRBJ2-5; 7 bases align to TRBD1. Germline V gene sequence: CDR1 MGHDK, CDR2 SYGVNS. Losses at the gene ends were 4 bases for V and 2 bases for J; bases not matched to a gene: 7. The CDR3 consists of 15 residues. CDR3 sequence (DNA): TGTGCCAGCAGTGCCCGACAGGGAAGGCAAGAGACCCAGTACTTC. This encodes CASSARQGRQETQYF.

V gene TRBV7-2 combines with J gene TRBJ2-1; TRBD2 aligns across 7 bases. The CDR3 sequence is 17 residues long. Germline CDR1 is SGHTA and CDR2 is FQGNSA. J gave up 0 bases and V 4 bases, and 9 bases lay outside the gene matches. CDR3 region: CASSSTGGIGSYNEQFF. CDR3 DNA sequence: TGTGCCAGCAGCTCTACGGGGGGAATCGGCTCCTACAATGAGCAGTTCTTC.

The chain has TRBV10-3 and TRBJ2-3; 7 bases map to TRBD2. The ends lost 3 bases at V and 1 base at J; junction bases unmatched: 4. Germline V gene data show CDR1 as ENHRY and CDR2 as SYGVKD. The CDR3 covers 15 residues. The CDR3 DNA is TGTGCCATCAGTGACCCCACTAGCGGCACAGATACGCAGTATTTT. This codes for CAISDPTSGTDTQYF.

The rearrangement links TRBV28 to TRBJ2-1, with TRBD2 matching 11 bases. Per germline, CDR1 MDHEN and CDR2 SYDVKM. The length of the CDR3 is 16 residues. With 4 bases clipped from V and 2 bases from J, the junction kept 4 bases outside the gene matches. The CDR3: CASSSPTSGTYNEQFF. The CDR3 DNA follows: TGTGCCAGCAGTTCCCCGACTAGCGGGACCTACAATGAGCAGTTCTTC.

The chain carries TRBV13 and TRBJ1-3; D is ambiguous. CDR1 is PRHDT and CDR2 is FYEKMQ in the germline V gene (reference sequence). V was pared by 4 bases and J by 4 bases, with 11 bases between. The CDR3 is made up of 14 amino acids. This CDR3 is CASSSQADGNTIYF. CDR3 in DNA: TGTGCCAGCAGCTCGCAGGCCGACGGAAACACCATATATTTT.

This chain uses TRBV5-1 with TRBJ2-3; TRBD1 is a possible D gene (6 bases). The germline V gene encodes CDR1 SGHRS and CDR2 YFSETQ. The CDR3 sequence is 16 residues long. Deletions cut 1 base from V and 2 bases from J, with 14 bases between. The DNA for the CDR3 is TGCGCCAGCAGCTTGAGTTGGGACACCTACACAGATACGCAGTATTTT. It translates to CASSLSWDTYTDTQYF. Combining the CDR3 with reference TRBV5-1 and TRBJ2-3 gives the whole variable domain KAGVTQTPRYLIKTRGQQVTLSCSPISGHRSVSWYQQTPGQGLQFLFEYFSETQRNKGNFPGRFSGRQFSNSRSEMNVSTLELGDSALYLCASSLSWDTYTDTQYFGPGTRLTVL.

The chain has TRBV10-3 and TRBJ2-3, with 8 positions matching TRBD2. Germline CDR1 and CDR2: ENHRY and SYGVKD. V trimming: 10 bases; J trimming: 1 base; junction bases outside the gene matches: 10. The CDR3 loop spans 15 amino acids. CDR3 sequence: CATSGGRKGTDTQYF. The CDR3 DNA reads TGTGCCACTTCTGGCGGGAGGAAGGGCACAGATACGCAGTATTTT.

Its frequency marks this clone as medium-sized (0.01 to 0.1%). CDR3 residues: CASSYSTGEKLFF. In DNA form, the CDR3 reads TGTGCCAGCAGTTACTCGACAGGTGAAAAACTGTTTTTT. The chain has TRBV6-6 and TRBJ1-4, with D possibly TRBD1 on 6 matching bases. CDR1 is MNHNY, CDR2 SVGAGI, per germline (reference sequence). The CDR3 length is 13 residues. V was trimmed by 0 bases and J by 7 bases, leaving 6 bases between them.

The V and J genes are TRBV6-5 and TRBJ2-7, with TRBD2 matching over 9 bases. Trimming removed 4 bases from V and 2 bases from J; junction bases left unmatched: 3. In germline, CDR1 is MNHEY, CDR2 SVGAGI. CDR3 length: 14 residues. The DNA of the CDR3 is TGTGCCAGCAGTTCGACTAGCGGTACCTACGAGCAGTACTTC. Amino acids: CASSSTSGTYEQYF.

This rearrangement joins TRBV5-4 to TRBJ1-1, with TRBD1 matching over 10 bases. There are 16 residues in the CDR3. Germline values: CDR1 SGHNT, CDR2 YYREEE (reference sequence). With 4 bases clipped from V and 1 base from J, the junction kept 7 bases outside the gene matches. The CDR3 reads CASSRGDRGPNTEAFF. The DNA of the CDR3 is TGTGCCAGCAGCCGGGGGGACAGGGGACCGAACACTGAAGCTTTCTTT. The whole variable domain, filled in from reference TRBV5-4 and TRBJ1-1, reads ETGVTQSPTHLIKTRGQQVTLRCSSQSGHNTVSWYQQALGQGPQFIFQYYREEENGRGNFPPRFSGLQFPNYSSELNVNALELDDSALYLCASSRGDRGPNTEAFFGQGTRLTVV.

The gene calls are TRBV7-2 and TRBJ1-3; no definite D call. CDR3 length: 15 amino acids. Germline CDR1 reads SGHTA; CDR2 reads FQGNSA. V lost 4 bases and J lost 1, with 11 bases in between. In nucleotides, the CDR3 is TGTGCCAGCAGCTCCCAGGAGGTGTCTGGAAACACCATATATTTT. It yields the protein CASSSQEVSGNTIYF.

This chain connects TRBV7-2 to TRBJ2-7, with a tentative D call TRBD1 (5 bases). Per germline, CDR1 SGHTA and CDR2 FQGNSA. The CDR3 runs 12 residues. The ends were cut back, 2 bases at V and 7 bases at J, with 9 bases in the middle. The CDR3 DNA reads TGTGCCAGCAGCTTATATGCAGGGGAGCAGTACTTC. Translation: CASSLYAGEQYF.

The gene calls are TRBV7-2 and TRBJ2-5; a possible D gene is TRBD1 (5 bases). CDR1 and CDR2 from the germline V gene are SGHTA and FQGNSA. The CDR3 contains 15 residues. V lost 4 bases, J lost 5 bases, and 17 bases lay in between. The CDR3 sequence is CASSSGPGSLETQYF. CDR3 nucleotide sequence: TGTGCCAGCAGCTCCGGCCCAGGGTCATTGGAGACCCAGTACTTC.

The chain couples TRBV19 to TRBJ2-1; D may be TRBD2 (6 bases). Germline V CDR1 and CDR2: LNHDA, SQIVND (reference sequence). This CDR3 has 16 amino acids. Trimming shortened V by 1 base and J by 7 bases, and 17 bases separated the two germline ends. DNA for the CDR3: TGTGCCAGTAGTATAGTAGGCCCGGCCGGGGGTAATGAGCAGTTCTTC. The encoded protein is CASSIVGPAGGNEQFF.

The J gene is TRBJ2-3, the V gene TRBV9; TRBD2 aligns across 10 bases. Losses at the gene ends were 6 bases for V and 6 bases for J; bases not matched to a gene: 10. The germline gives CDR1 SGDLS, CDR2 YYNGEE. There are 15 residues in the CDR3. As DNA, the CDR3 is TGTGCCAGCACCCGTACTGGACTAGCGGCGGATACGCAGTATTTT. It is translated as CASTRTGLAADTQYF.

The V and J genes are TRBV25-1 and TRBJ2-1; D perhaps matches TRBD2 (6 bases). Between the trimmed V and J ends, which lost 4 bases and 9 bases, there was a span of 10 bases. Germline CDR1 and CDR2: MGHDK and SYGVNS. CDR3 length equals 12 residues. The CDR3 nucleotides are TGTGCCAGCAGTGTGGGGGGTGCTGAGCAGTTCTTC. Its protein is CASSVGGAEQFF.

This chain joins TRBV7-6 and TRBJ2-7; TRBD2 matches at 12 bases. V gave up 1 base and J gave up 2 bases; unmatched junction bases: 9. The CDR3 totals 18 residues. From germline, CDR1 is SGHVS and CDR2 FNYEAQ. The CDR3 loop is CASSLEAGLAGAAYEQYF. CDR3 DNA: TGTGCCAGCAGCTTAGAGGCGGGACTAGCGGGCGCCGCCTACGAGCAGTACTTC.

This rearrangement joins TRBV25-1 to TRBJ2-5; D might be TRBD1 (7 bases). The V and J ends lost 5 bases and 1 base respectively, with 17 bases between them. Per germline, CDR1 MGHDK and CDR2 SYGVNS. This CDR3 region has 16 residues. The CDR3 DNA follows: TGTGCCAGCAGTCCCCTCGGGCAGGGGGGCCAAGAGACCCAGTACTTC. Protein sequence: CASSPLGQGGQETQYF.